The clone carrying this T cell receptor beta chain was seen just once. Its specificity is not known. This sample is drawn from a study of human thymus T cells. Findings of the study overall: Within thymic and blood repertoires, V and J gene usage appeared to be biased. What related research reported was that thymic repertoires overlapped highly among unrelated individuals.

The CDR3 contains 14 residues. Germline V gene lookup returns CDR1 SGHNT and CDR2 YENEEA. Trimming took off 4 bases at V and 6 bases at J, with 12 bases between the two ends. Surgeons resected thymus tissue during corrective heart surgery. Healthy Finnish infants undergoing corrective surgery for congenital heart defects were the donors. This table comes from immunoSEQ multiplex PCR, and its TCRdb copy is limited to in-frame clones, with some not included. The sample lists more than 70,000 clones; 90% to 98% were seen once. The chain has TRBV11-3 and TRBJ2-2; D is uncertain. This sequence was found in a boy younger than two with a congenital heart defect but otherwise immunologically healthy. The sample was thymus tissue. The CDR3 is CASSSILPSGELFF. The CDR3 bases are TGTGCCAGCAGCTCAATACTGCCTTCCGGGGAGCTGTTTTTT.